A selection of T cell receptor beta chains follows, all from one sample in a study of OX40 agonist ivuxolimab in advanced cancers. Data came from immunoSEQ multiplex PCR; TCRdb stores just in-frame clones and leaves some out. The table records around 50,000 clones, 80% to 90% of them present only once. The source material was CD4+ or CD8+ T cells sorted from blood, sampled in a trial of the OX40 agonist ivuxolimab. These receptors came from an adult with an advanced solid tumor such as melanoma, head and neck, liver or kidney cancer. Each CDR3 is given with its conserved first and last residue.

TRBJ2-3,TRBV6-9,CASCSSLPSTDTQYF
TRBJ2-1,TRBV10-3,CAISPGGYNEQFF
TRBJ1-1,TRBV10-3,CAISESKTLNTEAFF
TRBJ2-2,TRBV9,CASSVALAGRDGELFF
TRBJ2-7,TRBV28,CASSVEGVRVQYF
TRBJ1-4,TRBV6-5,CASRGDATNEKLFF
TRBJ2-5,TRBV5-6,CASSLGVQGKRETQYF
TRBJ2-3,TRBV7-3,CASSLTSGISTDTQYF
TRBJ2-6,TRBV5-6,CASSGDGGANVLTF
TRBJ2-3,TRBV9,CASSTGTGAATDTQYF
TRBJ2-7,TRBV28,CASRRGQRGGSSYEQYF
TRBJ1-5,TRBV7-9,CASSQAPGHQPQHF
TRBJ1-5,TRBV5-4,CASSVRAQPQHF
TRBJ1-2,TRBV6-5,CASSPNPGDGYTF
TRBJ1-6,TRBV15,CATSRDTAREGSPLHF
TRBJ1-2,TRBV28,CASSSGPGGYTF
TRBJ2-1,TRBV18,CASSPGAGGTNEQFF
TRBJ1-1,TRBV29-1,CSVVSGQRNTEAFF
TRBJ1-5,TRBV2,CASSSSLNNQPQHF
TRBJ1-1,TRBV5-1,CASSLGTVNTEAFF
TRBJ1-6,TRBV19,CASKENSYNSPLHF
TRBJ2-5,TRBV18,CASSRERETQYF
TRBJ2-5,TRBV12-5,CASEATGGAIGTQYF
TRBJ2-3,TRBV7-2,CASSLVGRTDTQYF
TRBJ2-5,TRBV18,CASSRDRGRETQYF
TRBJ2-5,TRBV19,CASSIVGVGGAWETQYF
TRBJ2-5,TRBV5-1,CASSLVGRVQETQYF
TRBJ1-1,TRBV7-6,CASSKRGNAEAFF
TRBJ2-2,TRBV2,CASSERAGWTGELFF
TRBJ2-1,TRBV20-1,CSARGGYEQFF
TRBJ2-1,TRBV11-2,CASSLDTGQMNEQFF
TRBJ2-3,TRBV6-8,CASSYSMVASGEGDTQYF
TRBJ2-3,TRBV7-2,CASRRTSGTLTDTQYF
TRBJ2-3,TRBV6-1,CASSENSASGGATDTQYF
TRBJ2-4,TRBV14,CASSYGGANLRNIQYF
TRBJ2-1,TRBV5-5,CASSSAGGPYNEQFF
TRBJ1-4,TRBV6-1,CASSEAQLFNEKLFF
TRBJ1-3,TRBV9,CASSVGTVTGNTIYF
TRBJ2-5,TRBV7-2,CASSRTSGLAETQYF
TRBJ1-2,TRBV5-4,CASSFEWGDNGYTF